This entry is about one TCR beta chain. The table lists this clonotype with many counts. This receptor's antigen is unknown. No much larger clone is present one base from it, and per-base qualities are unavailable. The sample belongs to a study of human T cells and chemical hapten exposure (dated by TCRdb to the early 2020s). Background for the entire study: For sensitization, 2% DPC in acetone was applied to a roughly 2 cm by roughly 2 cm area of upper inner arm skin. Weekly therapeutic DPC doses were additionally applied to the scalp of patients throughout the roughly 23-week study period. Patch testing on the upper back used Finn chambers containing 0.01% DPC, with scoring done after 6 days according to International Contact Dermatitis Research Group standards. The patient cohort, mostly female, included alopecia areata with under or over 50% scalp involvement, alopecia totalis and alopecia universalis. Libraries were combined into a pool for sequencing, and differences in TCR yield between samples came mainly from small differences in library volumes within the pool. The study tracked peripheral blood TCR repertoire changes in vivo during primary and secondary sensitization to the hapten diphenylcyclopropenone (DPC) in alopecia patients. Blood was sampled from patients pre-sensitization (week 0) and at 2, 6 and about 24 weeks after DPC sensitization. For TCR sequencing, blood came from about 28 alopecia patients at anywhere from one to four time points (pre-sensitization, 2, 6 and 24 weeks). The paper as a whole reports these results and caveats: DPC sensitization did not change the number of TCRs with a frequency above 1 in 1000, and there was no evidence of changes in global repertoire structure. Because all patients had alopecia, a presumed autoimmune disease, the immune response of the patients might differ from that of healthy individuals. Repeated subsampling changed both the strength of the expansion versus patch-test correlation and the threshold at which that correlation became significant. Significantly more large CDR3 similarity clusters were formed by expanded TCRs than by pre-sensitization or healthy control sets, consistent with antigen-driven responses. The number of PT1 expanded TCRs positively correlated with patch test score, significant at thresholds 8, 16 and 32 but not 4.

The receptor library was made with RACE. Sequenced on a NextSeq 500. Library preparation attached unique molecular identifiers to individual cDNA molecules for quantitative, reproducible TCR counting. Each blood RNA sample was used to sequence both TCR alpha and TCR beta chains. Concerning the study's data processing: The median number of TCRs per sample was over 95,000, ranging from about 23,224 to 690,600. V, J and CDR3 annotation of the TCR reads was performed with the Decombinator software suite. To make PS versus PT1 abundance plots, every sample was subsampled to the same number of TCRs (28,000). TCRs were defined as expanded if absent before sensitization and observed at least eight times at the 2-week time point. TCRdb took the public reads, trimmed them with fastp at Q25, ran MiXCR for clone calling and kept in-frame beta chains. Rows matching on CDR3 protein sequence are summarized as one entry with the most common DNA and genes. These V and J calls originate from TCRdb's pipeline instead of the authors' own analysis. The sample has fewer than 150,000 distinct CDR3 sequences on record, roughly 12% of them singletons. The ten top clones hold 2.8% of the sample.

V loses 5 bases, J loses 4 bases, and the germline ends lie 8 bases apart. CDR1 and CDR2, looked up from the germline V gene, are MNHEY and SVGEGT. Reading from cysteine to phenylalanine, the CDR3 counts 12 amino acids. Just the 36-base CDR3 DNA is kept, in frame starting at base 1. The time point label, read with the paper, signifies: pre-sensitization, week 0. In light of the paper, this sample's treatment or condition label describes: therapeutic diphenylcyclopropenone sensitization with weekly scalp DPC. Blood at each patch-test visit was drawn before the patch test was applied. To be eligible, patients had to be aged 18 to 70, diagnosed with alopecia and judged suitable for DPC therapy, while pregnant patients were excluded. Total RNA was isolated from unfractionated whole blood collected in Tempus Blood RNA tubes.

The receptor comes from a woman aged 18-35 years with alopecia areata. Some clones in this sample may be carry-over from other donors' samples. Recombination connected TRBV6-2 or TRBV6-3 to TRBJ1-2, with the D gene not confidently named. The source material was whole blood, sampled in connection with sensitization to the hapten diphenylcyclopropenone (DPC). The CDR3 loop reads CASSQQIYGYTF. Here is the DNA: TGTGCCAGCAGTCAACAGATCTATGGCTACACCTTC.